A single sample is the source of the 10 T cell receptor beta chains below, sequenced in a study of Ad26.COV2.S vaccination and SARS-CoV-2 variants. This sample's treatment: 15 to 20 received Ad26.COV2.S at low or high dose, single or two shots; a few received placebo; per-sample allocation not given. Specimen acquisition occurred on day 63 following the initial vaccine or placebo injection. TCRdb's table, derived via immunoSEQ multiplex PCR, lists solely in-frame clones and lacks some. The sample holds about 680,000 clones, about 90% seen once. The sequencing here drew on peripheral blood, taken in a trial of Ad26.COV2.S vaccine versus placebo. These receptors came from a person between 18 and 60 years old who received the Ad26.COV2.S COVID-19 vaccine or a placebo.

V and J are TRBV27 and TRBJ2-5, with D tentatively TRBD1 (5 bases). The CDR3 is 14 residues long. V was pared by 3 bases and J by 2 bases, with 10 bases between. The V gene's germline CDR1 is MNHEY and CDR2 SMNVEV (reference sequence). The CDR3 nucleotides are TGTGCCAGCAGTTTGTGGGGCCGGCAAGAGACCCAGTACTTC. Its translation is CASSLWGRQETQYF.

The CDR3 DNA follows: TGTGCCTGGGCGGGACTAGCGGGATCGGTCGGGGAGCTGTTTTTT. Translated: CAWAGLAGSVGELFF. The chain links TRBV30 to TRBJ2-2; 13 bases are shared with TRBD2. This CDR3 is built from 15 residues. The trim removed 5 bases at V and 7 bases at J, leaving 7 bases unmatched. Germline CDR1 and CDR2: GTSNPN and SVGIG (reference sequence).

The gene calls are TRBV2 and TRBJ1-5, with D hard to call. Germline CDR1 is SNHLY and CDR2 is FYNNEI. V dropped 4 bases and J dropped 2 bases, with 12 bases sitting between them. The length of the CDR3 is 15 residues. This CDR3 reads CASSVAPPGNQPQHF. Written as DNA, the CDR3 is TGTGCCAGCAGTGTGGCCCCGCCCGGCAATCAGCCCCAGCATTTT.

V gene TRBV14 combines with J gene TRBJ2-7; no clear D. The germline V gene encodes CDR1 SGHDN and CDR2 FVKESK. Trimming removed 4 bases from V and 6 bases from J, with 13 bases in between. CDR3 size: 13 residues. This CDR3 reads CASSLRQELEQYF. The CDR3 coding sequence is TGTGCCAGCAGCCTCCGGCAGGAGCTCGAGCAGTACTTC.

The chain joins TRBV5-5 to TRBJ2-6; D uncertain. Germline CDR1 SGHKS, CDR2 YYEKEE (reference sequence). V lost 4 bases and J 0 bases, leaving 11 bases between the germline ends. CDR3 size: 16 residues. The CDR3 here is CASSRTRRSGANVLTF. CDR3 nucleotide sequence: TGTGCCAGCAGCAGGACGAGGCGCTCTGGGGCCAACGTCCTGACTTTC.

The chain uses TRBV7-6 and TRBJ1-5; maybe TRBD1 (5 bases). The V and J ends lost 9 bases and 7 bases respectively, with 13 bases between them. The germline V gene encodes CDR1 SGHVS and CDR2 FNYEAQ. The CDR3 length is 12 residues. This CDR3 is CASGTGGQPQHF. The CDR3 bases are TGTGCCAGTGGGACGGGCGGGCAGCCCCAGCATTTT.

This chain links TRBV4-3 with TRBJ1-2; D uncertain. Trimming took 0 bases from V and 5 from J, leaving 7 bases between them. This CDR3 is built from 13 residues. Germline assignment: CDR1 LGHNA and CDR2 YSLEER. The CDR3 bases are TGCGCCAGCAGCCAAGATTTGAGTTATGGCTACACCTTC. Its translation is CASSQDLSYGYTF.

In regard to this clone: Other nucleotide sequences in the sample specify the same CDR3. This CDR3 is CASSPTSGSYEQYF. DNA for the CDR3: TGTGCCAGCTCACCTACTAGCGGTTCCTACGAGCAGTACTTC. The chain uses TRBV18 and TRBJ2-7; 8 bases agree with TRBD2. Germline CDR1 and CDR2: KGHSH and LQKENI. The CDR3 runs to 14 residues. V shed 3 bases and J 1 base; nucleotides not matched to a gene: 2.

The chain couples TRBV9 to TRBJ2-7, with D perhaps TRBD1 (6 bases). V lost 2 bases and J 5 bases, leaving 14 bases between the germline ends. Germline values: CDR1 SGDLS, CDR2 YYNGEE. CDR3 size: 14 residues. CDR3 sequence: CASSVHGAGDEQYF. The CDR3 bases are TGTGCCAGCAGCGTCCACGGGGCAGGGGACGAGCAGTACTTC.

The CDR3 DNA is TGTGCCAGCAGCTTAACCGGGGATTCCTACAATGAGCAGTTCTTC. Encoded protein: CASSLTGDSYNEQFF. The chain links TRBV7-3 to TRBJ2-1, with D perhaps TRBD2 (5 bases). This CDR3 spans 15 amino acids. V dropped 0 bases and J dropped 1 base, with 7 bases sitting between them. Germline V CDR1 and CDR2: SGHTA, FQGTGA. The full variable domain, in which reference TRBV7-3 and TRBJ2-1 provide the parts outside the CDR3, is GAGVSQTPSNKVTEKGKYVELRCDPISGHTALYWYRQSLGQGPEFLIYFQGTGAADDSGLPNDRFFAVRPEGSVSTLKIQRTERGDSAVYLCASSLTGDSYNEQFFGPGTRLTVL.